Below, one T cell receptor (beta chain) is given with its context. Time point in this sample: blood from clinic visit 5 months post-surgery; TSC patient then seizure free. Sequenced by immunoSEQ multiplex PCR; TCRdb stores in-frame clones only, minus some. The table includes 300,000 to 400,000 clones, 85% to 95% detected once. V shed 1 base and J shed 0 bases, with 6 bases lying between them. The germline CDR1 and CDR2 sequences are SGHAT and FQNNGV. This CDR3 is built from 14 residues. The data were obtained in a study of brain T cells in children with intractable seizures. The specimen was peripheral blood, collected roughly 5 months after surgery. The chain has TRBV11-2 and TRBJ2-5; D is uncertain. The sequence derives from a boy under two years old with tuberous sclerosis and intractable seizures. CDR3: CASSLASYQETQYF. In nucleotides, the CDR3 is TGTGCCAGCAGCTTAGCAAGTTACCAAGAGACCCAGTACTTC.